Listed here is a single TCR beta chain. From germline, CDR1 is MDHEN and CDR2 SYDVKM. The CDR3 runs 15 residues. V trimming: 3 bases; J trimming: 3 bases; junction bases outside the gene matches: 4. These data are taken from a study of blood T cell repertoires in COVID-19. For the study at large: Italy, Spain and the United States were the sources of the convalescent and acute COVID-19 samples. PBMCs, B-cell-depleted T cells, or T cells were the source of the cDNA or gDNA that made up the material.

Original analysis: Reference gene primer amplification yielded estimated nucleated cell counts. Repertoires were generated with immunoSEQ multiplex PCR, while TCRdb's copy carries only in-frame clones and drops some. V and J calls and clone size are given by that table; D and trimming were obtained from the DNA. The profile covers 25,000 to 30,000 clones, with roughly 90% appearing a single time and less than 9% taken by the ten largest. The chain combines TRBV28 with TRBJ1-3, with 8 bases that match TRBD1. The sequence was collected from a human donor in a cohort sampled during active COVID-19. The specimen sequenced was peripheral blood. The CDR3 reads CASSFDTGGGNTIYF. CDR3 coding DNA: TGTGCCAGCAGTTTCGACACAGGGGGTGGAAACACCATATATTTT.